This entry is about one T cell receptor beta chain. Its antigen remains undetermined. These data originate in a study of cytomegalovirus exposure and HLA in healthy donors (TCRdb year 2017). About the study as a whole: According to an earlier analysis of around 600 of the donors, 150 million to 200 million T cells yielded over 90 million unique TCR beta sequences and approximately 280 Gb of sequence data. HLA typing covered class I and class II loci at four-digit resolution. In the later analysis, no new phenotypic data were used to find candidate immune exposures; instead, reliance was placed on TCR beta sequences and their occurrence across donors. The study used immunosequencing to profile the T cell repertoires of about 670 subjects and linked those repertoires to cytomegalovirus serostatus. All discovery cohort repertoires had been generated on a single sequencing platform. The study combined high-throughput TCR immunosequencing, statistical association of individual TCRs with disease status, and machine learning to predict cytomegalovirus infection status. An earlier analysis of approximately 580 of the donors used high-throughput TCR beta sequencing to judge whether each TCR beta V gene segment behaved as functional or pseudogenic. Several DR-DQ haplotypes were handled as single units for association and clustering because linkage in the cohort was strong. Genome-wide SNP genotypes for about three fifths of the roughly 700 donors were used in a later genetic analysis, which treated that subset as a discovery cohort. The genetic ancestry cluster associated with self-reported Caucasian donors included over 65% of the roughly 380 genotyped donors. Among a few hundred genotyped donors of the cohort, an average of 235,054 unique TCR beta nucleotide sequences were sequenced per donor, roughly 18% of them non-productive. In a later analysis, previously published TCR beta repertoires from several hundred donors were re-analyzed and high-resolution HLA genotyping was added so that TCR occurrence patterns could be studied. The study was designed to test whether signatures of past pathogen exposure could be identified by cataloging public T cell receptors. Typing coverage varied by locus: roughly 620-630 donors for A, B, C, DRB1 and DQB1; approximately 560 for DQA1; approximately 570 for DPA1; around 490 for DPB1. Donor age, sex, ethnicity and CMV serostatus were collected together with the repertoire data. A separate validation cohort of roughly 130 different subjects was used in addition to the approximately 670-subject first cohort. An early release covering 500 to 750 HLA-typed donors comprised roughly 300 gigabases of sequencing data and about 90 million unique TCR sequences. Overall results and qualifications from the work: Compared with equally common non-associated chains, HLA-associated TCR beta chains in a later analysis were more clonally expanded and had lower generation probabilities. Because some donors lacked HLA typing at each locus, the association tests relied only on the typed subset. At a false discovery rate of 0.05, a later analysis linked under 20,000 TCR beta sequences to specific HLA alleles. A later analysis reported that several top co-occurrence clusters appeared linked to parvovirus B19, influenza, CMV and Epstein-Barr virus. In a later analysis, most CMV-associated TCR beta chains were found to appear HLA-restricted, with HLA associations seemingly driven largely by CMV exposure. Only TCR beta chains were sequenced in this cohort, and the absence of alpha or paired-chain data limited detectable features. Sequencing depth was assumed to be roughly uniform across donors in the presence/absence analyses, though that assumption may not hold. The earlier analysis of approximately 540 of the donors excluded 15 to 20 rarely observed V segments, including chromosome 9 orphons, because counts were too low. A later genetic analysis associated a missense DCLRE1C variant with V-gene and J-gene trimming of TCR beta chains, and an independent cohort replicated the association. A later genetic analysis reported fewer N-insertions in productive TCRs among donors in an Asian-associated ancestry cluster than the roughly 700-donor mean. The authors suggested that the approach could potentially be extended to other disease states and immunological phenotypes. The study gave a list of 150 to 200 TCR beta chains associated with cytomegalovirus. A further reported finding was that TCR beta sequences accurately predicted the HLA-A and HLA-B alleles for most subjects in the first cohort. When HLA alleles, especially DR and DQ, strongly co-occurred, TCR associations were difficult to assign to individual alleles. Correlated functional status among segregating V segments might be attributable to linkage disequilibrium, but an unknown experimental factor could not be ruled out. Immune exposure information for the cohort was limited to CMV serostatus. Some IMGT-functional V segments, including TRBV6-2 and TRBV6-3, could not be distinguished by the 87-base-pair reads and were therefore excluded. In a later analysis, the rate of TCR association differed among HLA loci, with DRB1 alleles having the most associated TCRs and HLA-C alleles having the fewest. In vitro tests confirmed that a few of the cytomegalovirus-associated TCR beta chains recognize cytomegalovirus antigens. An earlier analysis of 587 of the donors showed that most TCR beta V segments appeared in productive rearrangements either about 87% or about 30% of the time, which broadly matched IMGT annotations. While some public TCRs were present in many individuals, most TCR sequences turned up only very rarely across donors. The classifier was reported to diagnose cytomegalovirus status with high specificity and sensitivity in both the original cohort and the validation cohort. A group of highly shared sequence variants was considered likely to be a technical artifact of the sequencing pipeline.

V is clipped by 4 bases and J by 3 bases, and the sequence between their germline boundaries is 13 bases long. CDR1 and CDR2, per the germline V gene, are MDHEN and SYDVKM. Reading from cysteine to phenylalanine, the CDR3 counts 15 amino acids. Just the 45-base CDR3 DNA is kept, in frame starting at base 1. In total, around 600 healthy bone marrow donors made up the cohort. At the time of sampling, every cohort member was nominally healthy, though immune exposures that went unrecorded were likely present. The donor tested CMV seropositive and was one of the 289 seropositive cohort members. Each donor provided a peripheral blood sample, and peripheral blood mononuclear cells were used for TCR beta sequencing. The Qiagen DNeasy Blood Extraction Kit was used to extract genomic DNA from the blood cell samples. Library preparation was by the immunoSEQ multiplex PCR assay. For the multiplex PCR, a mixture combining 60 forward primers for TCR Vbeta segments and 13 reverse primers for TCR Jbeta segments was used. Amplification of the CDR3 region of rearranged TCR beta genes was performed with a multiplex PCR assay on genomic DNA. The Illumina HiSeq System was used to sequence the amplified TCR beta libraries as 87-base-pair reads. The paper's data handling went like this. Across the 670 or so repertoires, a later analysis counted 78 million or so unique TCR beta chains, around 10 million of which were shared by at least two donors. A nearest-neighbor algorithm error-corrected the raw reads and collapsed the reads into unique sequences, merging closely related sequences to remove PCR and sequencing errors. Alignment of CDR3 sequences to IMGT reference sequences was used to assign V, D and J gene segments. For a sequence to be retained, a match of at least six nucleotides was required to both a V gene segment and a J gene segment. Rearrangements were called productive when the CDR3 lacked stop codons and stayed in frame with V and J; all others were non-productive. CDR3 was defined by IMGT convention, running from the second conserved V-encoded cysteine to the conserved J-encoded phenylalanine. Sequences without an unambiguous match to a single V gene segment were excluded from the earlier analysis of about 640 of the donors. An earlier analysis of over 450 of the donors classified V segments as functional when productive rearrangements were above 56.7% and as segregating when the standard deviation between donors was above 5%. A statistical classification framework was built for diagnosing cytomegalovirus status from the catalog of TCR beta chain sequences. V and J gene assignment, in a later analysis, came from comparing TCR nucleotide sequences with IMGT/GENE-DB human TR gene sequences. Using the TCRdist pipeline, a later analysis assigned CDR3 sequences along with most-parsimonious VDJ recombination scenarios. In a later analysis, each TCR beta chain was defined by its CDR3 amino acid sequence together with its V-gene family, and reads lacking a unique V-gene family were excluded. As a way to deal with suspected cross-contamination and a sequencing artifact, a later analysis dropped 592 nucleotide sequences that were highly shared and had low generation probability. In a later analysis, a clonal expansion index was calculated for each public chain from normalized within-repertoire ranks of inferred template counts. In a later analysis, generation probabilities were computed with a VDJ recombination model fitted to out-of-frame rearrangements, and the resulting probabilities were checked against IGoR. A later analysis scored TCR-TCR, TCR-HLA and TCR-CMV co-occurrence with hypergeometric tests, applying a repertoire-size bias correction to TCR pairs. To estimate false discovery rates, a later analysis permuted the HLA or CMV assignments 20 times. A later analysis grouped co-occurring TCRs with DBSCAN, adding TCRdist sequence similarity when clustering within HLA-allele-positive subsets. Co-occurrence clustering excluded repertoires with fewer than 30,000 or more than 120,000 public chains, plus five with anomalous nucleotide sharing. TCRdb stores this immuneACCESS table with in-frame sequences only. Part of the clones is absent; in the studies checked, under half of the shortfall reflects unresolved V genes, and no reason is known for the rest. V and J calls and clone size follow that table, whereas D and trimming were derived from the DNA. Per the sample table, the count is 180,000 or so clones. The ten largest clones capture approximately 0.72% of the sample.

The rearranged chain carries TRBV28 and TRBJ1-3; TRBD1 is a weak D gene call, 6 bases matching. The source of this sequence is a woman aged 18-29 years in good health and CMV-seropositive. The sequencing input was PBMCs. The sequenced DNA: TGTGCCAGCAGTTCTTACAGGGTGGGTGGAAACACCATATATTTT. Translation gives CASSSYRVGGNTIYF. This CDR3, with the reference TRBV28 and TRBJ1-3 proteins standing in past its ends, gives the full variable domain DVKVTQSSRYLVKRTGEKVFLECVQDMDHENMFWYRQDPGLGLRLIYFSYDVKMKEKGDIPEGYSVSREKKERFSLILESASTNQTSMYLCASSSYRVGGNTIYFGEGSWLTVV.